These 2 T cell receptor beta chains originate from one sample sequenced in a study of long-term antiretroviral therapy in people with HIV. Sequencing used immunoSEQ v3.0 at survey level. TCRdb's copy holds only in-frame clones and misses some; the assay was immunoSEQ multiplex PCR. The sample yields over 25,000 clones, approximately 94% seen once. The source was unsorted PBMCs, collected about 7.2 years after starting antiretroviral therapy. The receptor source for this set is a man aged 45-60 years with HIV.

This chain uses TRBV4-3 with TRBJ2-2; 8 bases are a match to TRBD2. Losses at the gene ends were 4 bases for V and 4 bases for J; bases not matched to a gene: 5. Germline V gene sequence: CDR1 LGHNA, CDR2 YSLEER. This CDR3 has 15 residues. The CDR3 DNA follows: TGCGCCAGCAGCCCAGTCGGGGGGGTCACCGGGGAGCTGTTTTTT. It yields the protein CASSPVGGVTGELFF.

The chain joins TRBV7-8 to TRBJ2-7; possibly TRBD2 for D (6 bases). The CDR3 is 13 amino acids. Trimming cost V 3 bases and J 2 bases, with 8 bases left between them. CDR1 SGHVS and CDR2 FQNEAQ come from the germline V gene. The CDR3 is CASSLRGTYEQYF. CDR3 DNA: TGTGCCAGCAGCTTGCGGGGAACCTACGAGCAGTACTTC.